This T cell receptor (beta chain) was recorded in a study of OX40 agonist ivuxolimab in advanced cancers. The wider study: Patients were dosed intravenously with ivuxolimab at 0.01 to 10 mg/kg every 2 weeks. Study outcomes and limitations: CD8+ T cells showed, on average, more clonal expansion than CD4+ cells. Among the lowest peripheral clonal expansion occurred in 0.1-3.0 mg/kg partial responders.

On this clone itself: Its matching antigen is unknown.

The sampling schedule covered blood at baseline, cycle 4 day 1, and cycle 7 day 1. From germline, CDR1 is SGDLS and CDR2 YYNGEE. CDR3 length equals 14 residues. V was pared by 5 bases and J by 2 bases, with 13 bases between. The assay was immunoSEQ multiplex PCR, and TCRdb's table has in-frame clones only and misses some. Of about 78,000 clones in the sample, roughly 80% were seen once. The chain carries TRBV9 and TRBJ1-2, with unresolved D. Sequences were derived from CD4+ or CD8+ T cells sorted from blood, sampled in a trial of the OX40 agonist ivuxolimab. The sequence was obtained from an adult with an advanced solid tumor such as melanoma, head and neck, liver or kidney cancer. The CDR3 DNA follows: TGTGCCAGCAGTACCCCCTGGTCAAACTATGGCTACACCTTC. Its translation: CASSTPWSNYGYTF.